What follows is one T cell receptor beta chain and its context. The germline V gene has CDR1 LNHDA and CDR2 SQIVND (reference sequence). The CDR3 has 15 amino acids. V was trimmed by 5 bases and J by 3 bases, leaving 15 bases between them. These data are taken from a study of glioma-infiltrating T cells after dendritic cell vaccination. Some clones are missing from TCRdb's copy, which holds only in-frame ones; the method was immunoSEQ multiplex PCR. The table shows under 5,000 clones, with under 95% occurring only once. None of the glioblastoma patients had an isocitrate dehydrogenase mutation. This clonotype was sampled from a human donor with glioblastoma. V usage is TRBV19 and J usage is TRBJ2-3; no definite D call. Sequenced here: blood, sampled before dendritic cell vaccination. CDR3 loop: CASSPTPSGTDTQYF. Here the CDR3 DNA reads TGTGCCAGTAGTCCTACGCCCTCGGGTACAGATACGCAGTATTTT.